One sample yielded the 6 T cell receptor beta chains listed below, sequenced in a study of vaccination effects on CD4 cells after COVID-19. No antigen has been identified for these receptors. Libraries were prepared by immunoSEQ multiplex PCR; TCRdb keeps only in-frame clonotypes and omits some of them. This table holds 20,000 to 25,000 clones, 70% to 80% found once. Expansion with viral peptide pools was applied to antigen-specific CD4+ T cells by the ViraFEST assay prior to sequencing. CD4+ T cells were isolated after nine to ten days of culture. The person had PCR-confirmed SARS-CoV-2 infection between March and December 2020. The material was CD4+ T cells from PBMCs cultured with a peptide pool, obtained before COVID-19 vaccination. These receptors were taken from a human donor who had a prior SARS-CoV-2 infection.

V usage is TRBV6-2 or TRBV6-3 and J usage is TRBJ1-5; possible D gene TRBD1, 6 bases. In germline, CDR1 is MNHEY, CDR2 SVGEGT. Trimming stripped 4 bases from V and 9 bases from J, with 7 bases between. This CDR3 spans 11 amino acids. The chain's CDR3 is CASSFRGPQHF. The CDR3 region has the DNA TGTGCCAGCAGTTTCAGGGGGCCCCAGCATTTT.

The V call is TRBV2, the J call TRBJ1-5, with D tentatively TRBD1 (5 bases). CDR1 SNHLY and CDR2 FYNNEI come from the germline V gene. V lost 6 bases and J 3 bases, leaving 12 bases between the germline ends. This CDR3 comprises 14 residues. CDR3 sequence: CASRGTVLNQPQHF. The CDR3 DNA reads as TGTGCCAGCAGGGGGACGGTCCTCAATCAGCCCCAGCATTTT.

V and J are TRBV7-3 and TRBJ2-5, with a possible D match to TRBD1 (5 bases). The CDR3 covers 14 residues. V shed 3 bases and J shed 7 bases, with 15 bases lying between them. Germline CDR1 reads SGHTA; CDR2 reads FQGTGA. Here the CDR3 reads CASSFDSSTGTQYF. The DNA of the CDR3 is TGTGCCAGCAGCTTCGACAGCTCTACAGGGACCCAGTACTTC.

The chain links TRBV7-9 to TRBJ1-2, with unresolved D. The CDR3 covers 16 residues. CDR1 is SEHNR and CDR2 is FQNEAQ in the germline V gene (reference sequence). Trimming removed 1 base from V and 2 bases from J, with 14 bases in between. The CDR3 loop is CASSLEADLRNYGYTF. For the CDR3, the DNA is TGTGCCAGCAGCTTAGAGGCAGATCTAAGAAACTATGGCTACACCTTC.

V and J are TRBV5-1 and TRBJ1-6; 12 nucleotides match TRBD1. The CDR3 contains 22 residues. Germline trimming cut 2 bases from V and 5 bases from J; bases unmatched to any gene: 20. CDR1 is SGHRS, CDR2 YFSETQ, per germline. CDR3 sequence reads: CASSFRDRGHFSPSLNNSPLHF. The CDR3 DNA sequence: TGCGCCAGCAGCTTCCGGGACAGGGGGCATTTTAGCCCATCCTTAAATAATTCACCCCTCCACTTT.

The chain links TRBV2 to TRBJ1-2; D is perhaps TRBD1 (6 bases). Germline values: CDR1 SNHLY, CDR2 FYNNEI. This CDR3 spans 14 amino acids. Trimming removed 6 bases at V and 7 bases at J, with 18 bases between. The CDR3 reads CASRIQLTGSGYTF. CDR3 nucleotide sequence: TGTGCCAGCAGAATCCAGTTAACAGGGAGTGGCTACACCTTC.